The source of this T cell receptor (beta chain) is a study of spatial heterogeneity in lung cancer. Study background: Approximately 70 TRACERx patients with early, untreated non-small cell lung cancer donated samples. Available follow-up PBMC samples were sequenced, at a median of around two years post-resection. Study observations and caveats: Relative to follow-up, resection was when ubiquitous expanded tumor TCRs appeared more in blood.

The time point is: blood at routine non-recurrence follow-up after resection. From tumor, nontumor lung or frozen PBMC, whole RNA was taken unsorted for sequencing. Details on this clonotype: Its cognate antigen is unknown.

Individual TCR cDNA molecules each bore their own unique molecular identifier. TCRdb used MiXCR to reprocess the 5' RACE reads, holding one entry per CDR3 protein. The sample carries about 120,000 distinct CDR3 sequences, over 9% recorded once. Trimming left V 2 bases short and J 0 bases short, with 8 bases between. Per the germline V gene, CDR1 is DFQATT and CDR2 is SNEGSKA (reference sequence). The CDR3 sequence is 14 residues long. This sequence originates from a male donor with early-stage non-small cell lung cancer. Sequencing was performed on PBMCs, taken at follow-up. V usage is TRBV20-1 and J usage is TRBJ1-5, with D possibly TRBD1 on 5 matching bases. The CDR3 is CSARLGGSNQPQHF. In nucleotides, the CDR3 is TGCAGTGCTAGACTCGGGGGTAGCAATCAGCCCCAGCATTTT.